This TCR beta chain was documented in a study of T cells in Graves' hyperthyroidism and ophthalmopathy. For the study at large: Peripheral blood specimens were obtained at initial diagnosis, prior to any treatment. The study's findings and limits: Most expanded thyroid clonotypes above 0.001 recurred in blood.

V shed 4 bases and J 4 bases; nucleotides not matched to a gene: 2. CDR1 is GTSNPN and CDR2 is SVGIG in the germline V gene (reference sequence). The CDR3 runs to 12 residues. The hyperthyroidism was newly diagnosed and had lasted under 2 months; the patients were aged 18 to 65. Extraction of PBMCs used 9 to 10 ml of fresh peripheral blood. With respect to this clonotype: Its antigen is unidentified.

Authors of the study amplified TCR beta CDR3 regions from RNA transcripts. HTBI primers were used for first-round RT-PCR of the TCR CDR3. Via MiXCR, TCRdb re-called the multiplex PCR reads, giving one row per CDR3 protein. Of 550,000 to 650,000 distinct CDR3 sequences in the sample, approximately 15% are singletons; the top ten hold roughly 14%. The sequencing sample was made of blood. V usage is TRBV30 and J usage is TRBJ2-7; 9 nucleotides line up with TRBD2. This clonotype was obtained from a woman between 35 and 50 years old with Graves' hyperthyroidism. This CDR3 is CAWNSGGYEQYF. The CDR3 nucleotides are TGTGCCTGGAATAGCGGGGGTTACGAGCAGTACTTC.